The text below deals with one T cell receptor (beta chain). Original handling: Scientists estimated how many nucleated cells there were by amplifying reference gene primers. The protocol was immunoSEQ multiplex PCR, while the TCRdb copy is restricted to in-frame clones and leaves out a portion. The V and J calls and clone size are taken from that table; D and trimming were inferred from the DNA. This table holds roughly 60,000 clones, roughly 92% found once. This entry belongs to a study of blood T cell repertoires in COVID-19. The V gene's germline CDR1 is SGHKS and CDR2 YYEKEE (reference sequence). The J segment lost 5 bases and the V segment lost 2 bases, leaving 4 bases of the junction unmatched. The CDR3 totals 15 residues.

This TCR was sampled from a human donor in a cohort sampled during active COVID-19. Material for sequencing was peripheral blood. This rearrangement joins TRBV5-5 to TRBJ2-1; the match to TRBD1 covers 10 bases. The DNA of the CDR3 is TGTGCCAGCAGCTTCGGGGACAGGGGCCACAATGAGCAGTTCTTC. As protein: CASSFGDRGHNEQFF. Looking up the rest from reference TRBV5-5 and TRBJ2-1 gives the full variable domain: DAGVTQSPTHLIKTRGQQVTLRCSPISGHKSVSWYQQVLGQGPQFIFQYYEKEERGRGNFPDRFSARQFPNYSSELNVNALLLGDSALYLCASSFGDRGHNEQFFGPGTRLTVL.